Below, 18 T cell receptor beta chains from the same sample are listed, as sequenced in a study of CD8+ T cells in alopecia areata. RNA was isolated and reverse transcribed to cDNA, the sequencing template. This table comes from immunoSEQ multiplex PCR, and its TCRdb copy is limited to in-frame clones, with some not included. This sample has approximately 150,000 clones; over 70% occur once, and the top ten carry approximately 15%. This sample comprised CD8+ T cells sorted from blood, obtained at week 0. The receptors were gathered from a human donor with alopecia areata.

This clone is a singleton in its sample. J is TRBJ2-5 and V is TRBV6-5, with D perhaps matching TRBD1 (5 bases). V lost 0 bases and J lost 4, with 9 bases in between. CDR3 length: 14 amino acids. Germline CDR1 reads MNHEY; CDR2 reads SVGAGI. CDR3 in amino acids: CASSYSKGRETQYF. In DNA, the CDR3 is TGTGCCAGCAGTTACTCGAAGGGGCGAGAGACCCAGTACTTC.

This chain connects TRBV4-1 to TRBJ2-2, with 8 positions matching TRBD2. V lost 4 bases and J lost 6; bases outside the gene matches: 4. Germline V gives CDR1 MGHRA, CDR2 YSYEKL. The CDR3 has 14 residues. In nucleotides, the CDR3 is TGCGCCAGCAGCCCGGGAGGGCCATCCGGGGAGCTGTTTTTT. Amino acids: CASSPGGPSGELFF.

The chain uses TRBV29-1 and TRBJ1-1; D is unresolved. V was clipped by 5 bases and J by 8 bases, with 9 bases between them. The CDR3 runs 10 residues. Germline assignment: CDR1 SQVTM and CDR2 ANQGSEA. This CDR3 reads CSVFGKEAFF. In DNA, the CDR3 is TGCAGCGTTTTTGGTAAAGAAGCTTTCTTT.

This chain connects TRBV11-2 to TRBJ1-6, with D unresolved. V was clipped by 5 bases and J by 3 bases, with 5 bases between them. This CDR3 region has 13 residues. The V gene's germline CDR1 is SGHAT and CDR2 FQNNGV. The CDR3 sequence: CASSPIYNSPLHF. The CDR3 nucleotides read TGTGCCAGCAGCCCTATCTATAATTCACCCCTCCACTTT. Supplemented by reference TRBV11-2 and TRBJ1-6, the full variable domain reads EAGVAQSPRYKIIEKRQSVAFWCNPISGHATLYWYQQILGQGPKLLIQFQNNGVVDDSQLPKDRFSAERLKGVDSTLKIQPAKLEDSAVYLCASSPIYNSPLHFGNGTRLTVT.

The V and J genes are TRBV10-3 and TRBJ1-2, with 8 bases that match TRBD1. V was pared by 0 bases and J by 4 bases, with 4 bases of the junction left unmatched. This CDR3 spans 15 amino acids. CDR1 is ENHRY, CDR2 SYGVKD, per germline. The CDR3, as DNA: TGTGCCATCAGTGAGTCTCCAGGGGGCGGCTATGGCTACACCTTC. Translating it yields CAISESPGGGYGYTF.

The chain's CDR3 is CASSLLTYEQYF. DNA of the CDR3: TGTGCCAGCAGCTTATTAACCTACGAGCAGTACTTC. The gene calls are TRBV7-9 and TRBJ2-7; no clear D. The CDR3 contains 12 residues. Trimming took 2 bases from V and 2 from J, leaving 4 bases between them. Looked up from germline, CDR1 is SEHNR and CDR2 is FQNEAQ (reference sequence).

The chain couples TRBV2 to TRBJ1-5; a possible D gene is TRBD1 (5 bases). V was pared by 5 bases and J by 0 bases, with 11 bases between. CDR3 length equals 15 residues. From germline, CDR1 is SNHLY and CDR2 FYNNEI. CDR3 loop: CASSPWGDSNQPQHF. DNA of the CDR3: TGTGCCAGCAGTCCGTGGGGGGATAGCAATCAGCCCCAGCATTTT.

V gene TRBV29-1 combines with J gene TRBJ2-3; TRBD1 matches at 8 bases. The CDR3 has 15 residues. With 7 bases clipped from V and 2 bases from J, the junction kept 11 bases outside the gene matches. The V gene's germline CDR1 is SQVTM and CDR2 ANQGSEA. CDR3 protein: CSAVSWDRNTDTQYF. CDR3 in DNA: TGCAGCGCCGTCAGTTGGGACAGGAACACAGATACGCAGTATTTT.

The chain has TRBV27 and TRBJ2-3; 11 positions agree with TRBD2. The germline V gene has CDR1 MNHEY and CDR2 SMNVEV (reference sequence). V was clipped by 7 bases and J by 1 base; unmatched bases: 7. The CDR3 extends over 16 amino acids. CDR3 loop: CASTRGTSGGTDTQYF. The CDR3 bases are TGTGCCAGCACTAGAGGGACTAGCGGTGGCACAGATACGCAGTATTTT.

The count of this clone is one. J is TRBJ2-5 and V is TRBV23-1, with no clear D. TRBV23-1 counts as an open reading frame of uncertain function. The V end was cut by 2 bases, the J end by 1 base, with 14 bases between. The CDR3 loop spans 16 amino acids. CDR3 residues: CASSQPPGRPQETQYF. In DNA form, the CDR3 reads TGCGCCAGCAGTCAACCCCCGGGCAGACCCCAAGAGACCCAGTACTTC.

The gene calls are TRBV29-1 and TRBJ2-5; possible D gene TRBD1, 5 bases. The CDR3 totals 13 residues. V was clipped by 0 bases and J by 2 bases, with 7 bases between them. CDR1 and CDR2 from the germline V gene are SQVTM and ANQGSEA. CDR3: CSVEETVQETQYF. Here the CDR3 DNA reads TGCAGCGTTGAAGAGACAGTACAAGAGACCCAGTACTTC.

This clone was seen only a few times. The CDR3 coding sequence is TGTGCCAGCAGCAGGATCAGGGACACAGATACGCAGTATTTT. This sequence encodes CASSRIRDTDTQYF. V is TRBV7-6 and J is TRBJ2-3; TRBD1 might be the D (5 bases). Germline V gene lookup returns CDR1 SGHVS and CDR2 FNYEAQ. The CDR3 consists of 14 residues. The V gene lost 5 bases and the J gene lost 2 bases, with 11 bases spanning the gap. The full variable domain, completed using reference TRBV7-6 and TRBJ2-3, is GAGVSQSPRYKVTKRGQDVALRCDPISGHVSLYWYRQALGQGPEFLTYFNYEAQQDKSGLPNDRFSAERPEGSISTLTIQRTEQRDSAMYRCASSRIRDTDTQYFGPGTRLTVL.

The chain employs TRBV25-1 and TRBJ1-5, with D uncertain. CDR3 size: 14 residues. Per the germline V gene, CDR1 is MGHDK and CDR2 is SYGVNS. Trimming shortened V by 0 bases and J by 3 bases, and 6 bases separated the two germline ends. The CDR3 DNA follows: TGTGCCAGCAGTGAATATGATTCCAATCAGCCCCAGCATTTT. The encoded protein is CASSEYDSNQPQHF.

The chain employs TRBV5-6 and TRBJ2-7, with a tentative D call TRBD1 (6 bases). The germline V and J ends were trimmed by 4 bases and 8 bases, with 10 bases remaining between them. This CDR3 contains 11 residues. Germline V gives CDR1 SGHDT, CDR2 YYEEEE. The chain's CDR3 is CASSQQGKQYF. CDR3 DNA: TGTGCCAGCAGCCAACAGGGTAAGCAGTACTTC.

Details on this clone: Other DNA variants within this sample encode the same CDR3. The chain couples TRBV9 to TRBJ2-3; D not certain. The V gene's germline CDR1 is SGDLS and CDR2 YYNGEE. This CDR3 spans 13 amino acids. The V gene lost 0 bases and the J gene lost 0 bases, with 2 bases spanning the gap. The CDR3 is CASSVVSTDTQYF. The CDR3 coding sequence is TGTGCCAGCAGCGTAGTAAGCACAGATACGCAGTATTTT.

The CDR3 DNA follows: TGTGCCAGCACCTTTCCGGGACATCGCACAGATACGCAGTATTTT. This sequence encodes CASTFPGHRTDTQYF. The V gene is TRBV2, the J gene TRBJ2-3; perhaps TRBD1 as D (6 bases). Germline V gene sequence: CDR1 SNHLY, CDR2 FYNNEI. The ends were cut back, 7 bases at V and 1 base at J, with 15 bases in the middle. The CDR3 has 15 residues.

This sequence joins TRBV11-2 and TRBJ2-7; the D is unclear. The CDR3 is 12 amino acids. The V end was cut by 6 bases, the J end by 0 bases, with 6 bases between. The germline gives CDR1 SGHAT, CDR2 FQNNGV. This chain's CDR3 is CASSFDSYEQYF. In DNA, the CDR3 is TGTGCCAGCAGTTTCGACTCCTACGAGCAGTACTTC.

This clone was detected only a few times. J is TRBJ2-3 and V is TRBV11-2; D not certain. Germline CDR1 reads SGHAT; CDR2 reads FQNNGV. Trimming took 2 bases from V and 0 from J, leaving 15 bases between them. The CDR3 is 17 residues long. The CDR3 reads CASSLWLSGISTDTQYF. In nucleotides, the CDR3 is TGTGCCAGCAGCTTATGGTTAAGTGGGATTAGCACAGATACGCAGTATTTT.